This T cell receptor beta chain was obtained from a study of blood T cells in healthy people across ages. Findings and limits, study-wide: Possibly confounding the expanded clonotype changes was the fact that donor CMV status was unknown. Both higher diversity and more naive CD4+ cells marked long-lived donors when set against aged donors.

Using a J-beta primer mix together with a sample-barcoded 5' primer, a second PCR was run for roughly 6 to 11 cycles. TCRdb fed the 5' RACE reads into MiXCR, producing one record per CDR3 protein. The sample holds hundreds of thousands of distinct CDR3 sequences, roughly 20% seen once. As regards this clonotype: Its antigen is unidentified.

The germline gives CDR1 LGHNA, CDR2 YSLEER. The CDR3 is 13 residues long. V lost 0 bases and J 6 bases, leaving 7 bases between the germline ends. Healthy Caucasians from Russia aged about 6 to 100 served as donors. This receptor was taken from a man in his 70s in good health. Sequencing was done on a sample of blood. This chain uses TRBV4-3 with TRBJ2-3; D not resolved. The CDR3 spells CASSQDRYDTQYF. CDR3 coding DNA: TGCGCCAGCAGCCAAGACAGATATGATACGCAGTATTTT.